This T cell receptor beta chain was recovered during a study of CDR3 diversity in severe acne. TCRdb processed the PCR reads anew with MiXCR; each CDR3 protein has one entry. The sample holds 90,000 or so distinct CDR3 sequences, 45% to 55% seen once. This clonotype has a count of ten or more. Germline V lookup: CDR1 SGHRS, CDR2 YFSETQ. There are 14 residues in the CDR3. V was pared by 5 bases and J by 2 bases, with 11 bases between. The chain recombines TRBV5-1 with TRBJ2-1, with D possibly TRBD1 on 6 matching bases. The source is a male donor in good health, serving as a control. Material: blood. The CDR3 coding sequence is TGCGCCAGCAGTACGGGACACCCCTACAATGAGCAGTTCTTC. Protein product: CASSTGHPYNEQFF. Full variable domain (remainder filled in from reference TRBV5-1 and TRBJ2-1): KAGVTQTPRYLIKTRGQQVTLSCSPISGHRSVSWYQQTPGQGLQFLFEYFSETQRNKGNFPGRFSGRQFSNSRSEMNVSTLELGDSALYLCASSTGHPYNEQFFGPGTRLTVL.